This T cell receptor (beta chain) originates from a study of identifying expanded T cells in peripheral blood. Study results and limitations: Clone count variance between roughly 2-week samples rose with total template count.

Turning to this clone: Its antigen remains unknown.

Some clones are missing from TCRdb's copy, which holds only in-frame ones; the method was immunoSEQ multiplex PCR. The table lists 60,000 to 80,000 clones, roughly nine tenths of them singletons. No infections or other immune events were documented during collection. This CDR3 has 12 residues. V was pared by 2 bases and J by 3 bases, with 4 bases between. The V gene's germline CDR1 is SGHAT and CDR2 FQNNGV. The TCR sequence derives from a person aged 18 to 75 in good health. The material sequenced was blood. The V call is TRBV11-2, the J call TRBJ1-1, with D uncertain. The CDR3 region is CASSLLDTEAFF. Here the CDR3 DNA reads TGTGCCAGCAGCTTACTGGACACTGAAGCTTTCTTT.